The rows below give T cell receptor beta chains drawn from one sample of a study of cytomegalovirus exposure and HLA in healthy donors. Assay used: immunoSEQ multiplex PCR; TCRdb lists only in-frame clones, some missing. Counted here are roughly 52,000 clones, 93% occurring once; the ten biggest clones make up under 2%. The sequenced material came from PBMCs. The receptor source for this set is a woman aged 18-29 years in good health and CMV-seropositive. CDR3s include the opening cysteine and the closing phenylalanine or tryptophan. D genes are given only for firm matches.

TRBJ1-1	TRBV6-5	TRBD1	CASSYVGTGGTEAFF
TRBJ2-3	TRBV9	.	CASSVGPQGSDTQYF
TRBJ2-3	TRBV9	TRBD2	CASSFTSLAGPTDTQYF
TRBJ1-1	TRBV10-3	TRBD1	CAIGGDRGEITEAFF
TRBJ1-2	TRBV5-1	.	CASSPEGSGVYGYTF
TRBJ1-2	TRBV11-3	TRBD1	CASSRGQGRVYGYTF
TRBJ1-2	TRBV1	.	CTLGHNPNYGYTF
TRBJ2-7	TRBV28	TRBD1	CASSSPGTGVLYEQYF
TRBJ2-1	TRBV5-1	.	CASSLSRGVSEQFF
TRBJ2-3	TRBV14	TRBD2	CASSQGWGGSTHTQYF
TRBJ2-7	TRBV19	TRBD1	CASKGQTSSYEQYF
TRBJ1-3	TRBV7-8	.	CASSANSRTAGNTIYF
TRBJ1-1	TRBV10-3	TRBD1	CATSARDRDTEAFF
TRBJ2-7	TRBV7-9	.	CARSSQSYEQYF
TRBJ2-5	TRBV5-1	TRBD1	CASSLDVPGQSETQYF
TRBJ1-6	TRBV15	TRBD1	CATSRSGQGTPLHF
TRBJ2-2	TRBV27	.	CASSSGTGHYTGELFF
TRBJ2-1	TRBV5-1	TRBD1	CASSPKTGSEPYNEQFF
TRBJ1-2	TRBV5-1	.	CASSLALGTYGYTF
TRBJ1-5	TRBV12-5	.	CASGRDRNYSNQPQHF
TRBJ2-1	TRBV14	TRBD2	CASSPLAGGLYNEQFF
TRBJ1-2	TRBV19	.	CASTEQVSRGYTF
TRBJ1-2	TRBV9	.	CASSVREREVYGYTF
TRBJ1-5	TRBV7-9	.	CASSLGQSQSQHF
TRBJ2-5	TRBV5-1	.	CASSLNRGGFQETQYF
TRBJ1-2	TRBV7-9	TRBD1	CASSRTGAEGYTF
TRBJ1-2	TRBV2	.	CASSEATRGRHGYTF
TRBJ1-3	TRBV28	TRBD1	CASSFGDRSGNTIYF
TRBJ2-2	TRBV10-3	TRBD1	CAIPGQTNTGELFF
TRBJ1-6	TRBV25-1	TRBD1	CASRTGGWDNSPLHF
TRBJ1-5	TRBV19	.	CASSIGQGTQPQHF
TRBJ1-1	TRBV6-1	TRBD1	CASSDWSGGNTEAFF
TRBJ2-3	TRBV11-2	TRBD2	CASSPRLAADTQYF
TRBJ2-6	TRBV2	.	CASKKEEGANVLTF
TRBJ2-1	TRBV2	TRBD1	CASWGDRRSYNEQFF
TRBJ1-4	TRBV7-2	TRBD1	CASCRGQTEKLFF
TRBJ1-2	TRBV19	.	CASTEGVRYGYTF
TRBJ1-2	TRBV5-1	.	CASSRTTDLGYTF
TRBJ1-1	TRBV29-1	TRBD1	CSVRPTGGKRNTEAFF
TRBJ2-5	TRBV7-2	.	CASSLGPRETQYF
TRBJ2-3	TRBV6-5	.	CASSYSWASQDTQYF
TRBJ1-4	TRBV7-9	.	CASGFQTNEKLFF
TRBJ2-2	TRBV7-8	.	CASSLVGAASDGELFF
TRBJ1-1	TRBV9	.	CASSPEWRSNEAFF
TRBJ2-5	TRBV7-9	.	CASSPTGPRGETQYF
TRBJ2-1	TRBV5-4	TRBD1	CASSSRDRGLYNEQFF
TRBJ2-3	TRBV29-1	TRBD2	CSVDTGAGGPKDTQYF
TRBJ2-5	TRBV19	TRBD2	CASSGLAGGPETQYF
TRBJ1-2	TRBV7-9	.	CASRESHLIYGYTF
TRBJ2-1	TRBV2	TRBD2	CASELAFEQFF
TRBJ2-1	TRBV7-2	.	CASSLVSASSYNEQFF
TRBJ2-2	TRBV7-6	.	CASSHRLNTGELFF
TRBJ2-6	TRBV19	.	CASRAGGLGDVLTF
TRBJ2-5	TRBV7-9	.	CASSLDRTWETQYF
TRBJ2-5	TRBV29-1	.	CSASGVQETQYF
TRBJ1-1	TRBV27	.	CASSLGPGGGAFF
TRBJ1-2	TRBV7-9	TRBD1	CASTKEGGNGYTF
TRBJ2-7	TRBV27	TRBD1	CASSLLFRAGGYYEQYF
TRBJ1-6	TRBV4-1	.	CASSQGGHAIGSPLHF